Presented here are 2 T cell receptor beta chains from one specimen sequenced in a study of T cell repertoires in cytomegalovirus infection. Their cognate antigens are unknown. From the reads, TCRdb called clonotypes with MiXCR, one entry per CDR3 protein. The sample has about 920,000 distinct CDR3 sequences, about a third seen once. The sequencing used cultured CD8+ T cells from PBMCs, collected from culture after CMV antigen stimulation. These receptors all come from a human donor in good health (CMV status not recorded). Some clones in this sample may be carry-over from other donors' samples.

This clonotype has more than one count but fewer than ten. CDR3 protein: CASSEGDSLNEKLFF. In nucleotides, the CDR3 is TGCGCCAGCAGCGAGGGGGACAGCCTTAATGAAAAACTGTTTTTT. V usage is TRBV5-1 and J usage is TRBJ1-4; 7 nucleotides align to TRBD1. The germline CDR1 and CDR2 sequences are SGHRS and YFSETQ. CDR3 length equals 15 residues. V was clipped by 4 bases and J by 4 bases; unmatched bases: 7.

The chain is built from TRBV12-3 or TRBV12-4 and TRBJ2-1; unclear D gene. With 0 bases removed from V and 12 bases from J, the gap between germline ends came to 12 bases. This CDR3 comprises 13 residues. The CDR3 nucleotides read TGTGCCAGCAGTTTAGCGCCCAGCCTGGGGCAGTTCTTC. Residues: CASSLAPSLGQFF.